This T cell receptor beta chain came from a study of shared clonotypes between healthy human individuals. Overall study results and limits: Clonotypes not shared had lower generation probabilities than those common to all four donors. Large sequencing depth failed to make sorted-subset sequencing complete, rarefaction showed. Some naive CD4 clonotypes, about 5.5%, turned up in common across four donors.

TCRdb keeps only in-frame clones here, not all; method: immunoSEQ multiplex PCR. Here the sample spans about 2.4 million clones, approximately 93% being singletons. The germline gives CDR1 LNHDA, CDR2 SQIVND (reference sequence). The V end lost 8 bases, the J end lost 0 bases, and 17 bases lay between the germline ends. The length of the CDR3 is 17 residues. This clone was picked up one time. Its antigen is undetermined. The V call is TRBV19, the J call TRBJ2-6; D ambiguous. Sequencing was performed on naive CD4+ T cells from PBMCs. Subset indicated: CD45RA+ positively selected. The TCR comes from a man younger than 35 in good health. Some clones in this sample may be carry-over from other donors' samples. Here the CDR3 reads CASSVLTPTSGANVLTF. The CDR3 DNA follows: TGTGCCAGTTCTGTGCTCACTCCGACCTCTGGGGCCAACGTCCTGACTTTC.